This TCR beta chain was captured in a study of T cell changes during pregnancy in multiple sclerosis. Germline V gene sequence: CDR1 MDHEN, CDR2 SYDVKM. CDR3 length: 14 amino acids. The trim removed 4 bases at V and 2 bases at J, leaving 3 bases unmatched. Sequencing was performed with immunoSEQ multiplex PCR; in TCRdb, only in-frame clones are kept and a portion is missing. The sample consists of 15,000 to 25,000 clones, roughly 90% of them appearing once. This material consisted of CD8+ T cells from peripheral blood mononuclear cells, taken in the third trimester of pregnancy. This TCR was recovered from a female donor in good health, enrolled as a control in a pregnancy study. This rearrangement joins TRBV28 to TRBJ2-7; TRBD1 aligns across 9 bases. The CDR3 is CASSSGQGPYEQYF. The CDR3 bases are TGTGCCAGCAGTTCGGGACAGGGCCCCTACGAGCAGTACTTC.